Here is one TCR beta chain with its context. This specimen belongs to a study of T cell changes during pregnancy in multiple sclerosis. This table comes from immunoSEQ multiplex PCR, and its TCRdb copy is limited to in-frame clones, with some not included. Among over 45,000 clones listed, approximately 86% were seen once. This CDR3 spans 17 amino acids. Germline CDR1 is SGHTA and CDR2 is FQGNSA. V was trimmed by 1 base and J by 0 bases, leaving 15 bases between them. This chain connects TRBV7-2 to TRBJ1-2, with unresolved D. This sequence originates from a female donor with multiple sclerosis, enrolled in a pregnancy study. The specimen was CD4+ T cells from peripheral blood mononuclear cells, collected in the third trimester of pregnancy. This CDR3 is CASSLEAINVTNYGYTF. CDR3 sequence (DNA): TGTGCCAGCAGCTTAGAAGCCATAAACGTCACTAACTATGGCTACACCTTC. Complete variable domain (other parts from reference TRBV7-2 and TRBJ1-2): GAGVSQSPSNKVTEKGKDVELRCDPISGHTALYWYRQSLGQGLEFLIYFQGNSAPDKSGLPSDRFSAERTGGSVSTLTIQRTQQEDSAVYLCASSLEAINVTNYGYTFGSGTRLTVV.